Below, 18 T cell receptor beta chains from the same sample are listed, as sequenced in a study of OX40 agonist ivuxolimab in advanced cancers. Using immunoSEQ multiplex PCR, the repertoire was profiled, and TCRdb retains in-frame clones only, with some absent. The table shows about 100,000 clones, with about nine tenths occurring only once. Sequencing was performed on CD4+ or CD8+ T cells sorted from blood, taken in a trial of the OX40 agonist ivuxolimab. All receptors come from an adult with an advanced solid tumor such as melanoma, head and neck, liver or kidney cancer.

The V and J genes are TRBV7-3 and TRBJ2-2; 8 bases align to TRBD2. The V gene's germline CDR1 is SGHTA and CDR2 FQGTGA. This CDR3 spans 17 amino acids. Trimming at V came to 5 bases and at J to 0 bases, leaving 8 bases not matched to a gene. The CDR3 DNA reads TGTGCCAGCAGCCCCTCTCTGACTAGCGCGAACACCGGGGAGCTGTTTTTT. Amino acid sequence: CASSPSLTSANTGELFF.

The V and J genes are TRBV20-1 and TRBJ1-1, with a tentative D call TRBD1 (5 bases). CDR1 DFQATT and CDR2 SNEGSKA come from the germline V gene (reference sequence). The CDR3 is made up of 11 amino acids. V was shortened by 6 bases and J by 7 bases, with 12 bases between the two germline ends. In nucleotides, the CDR3 is TGCAGTGCCCGGGACTTTTTTGAAGCTTTCTTT. This translates into CSARDFFEAFF.

V usage is TRBV7-7 and J usage is TRBJ2-3; D may correspond to TRBD1 or TRBD2 (5 bases each). The V end lost 6 bases, the J end lost 6 bases, and 16 bases lay between the germline ends. CDR1 SSHAT and CDR2 FNYEAQ come from the germline V gene (reference sequence). CDR3 size: 14 residues. CDR3 region: CASSTGLESDTQYF. The CDR3 nucleotides are TGTGCCAGCAGTACGGGGCTGGAATCTGATACGCAGTATTTT.

V usage is TRBV5-5 and J usage is TRBJ1-2; D gene uncertain. The V and J ends lost 0 bases and 4 bases respectively, with 1 base between them. CDR3 length: 11 amino acids. CDR1 SGHKS and CDR2 YYEKEE come from the germline V gene (reference sequence). The CDR3 reads CASSLGYGYTF. The DNA of the CDR3 is TGTGCCAGCAGCTTGGGCTATGGCTACACCTTC.

The chain couples TRBV7-2 to TRBJ2-1; 7 nucleotides match TRBD2. The J segment lost 6 bases and the V segment lost 1 base, leaving 6 bases of the junction unmatched. Germline V gives CDR1 SGHTA, CDR2 FQGNSA. The CDR3 is 15 residues long. CDR3 DNA sequence: TGTGCCAGCAGCTTAGAGAGCGGACTAGGCAATGAGCAGTTCTTC. Translated: CASSLESGLGNEQFF.

The J gene is TRBJ2-7, the V gene TRBV21-1. TRBV21-1 is deemed a pseudogene. The CDR3 extends over 14 amino acids. CDR3 sequence: CASSKKGGCYEQYF. Written as DNA, the CDR3 is TGTGCCAGCAGCAAAAAAGGGGGGTGCTACGAGCAGTACTTC.

This chain links TRBV18 with TRBJ2-7; a possible D gene is TRBD1 (6 bases). CDR3 length equals 14 residues. V was shortened by 1 base and J by 3 bases, with 10 bases between the two germline ends. Per the germline V gene, CDR1 is KGHSH and CDR2 is LQKENI. The CDR3 loop is CASSPQNRDYEQYF. CDR3 nucleotide sequence: TGTGCCAGCTCACCACAGAACAGGGACTACGAGCAGTACTTC.

This clone appeared a few times. The chain carries TRBV28 and TRBJ2-7, with a weak D call TRBD1 (6 bases). Trimming shortened V by 8 bases and J by 4 bases, and 9 bases separated the two germline ends. Germline CDR1 MDHEN, CDR2 SYDVKM. The CDR3 length is 11 residues. CDR3: CASRGQYEQYF. CDR3 nucleotides: TGTGCCAGCCGTGGACAGTACGAGCAGTACTTC.

The V gene is TRBV6-1, the J gene TRBJ2-7; the D is unclear. Germline CDR1 and CDR2: MNHNS and SASEGT. The CDR3 contains 15 residues. Trimming removed 11 bases at V and 7 bases at J, with 27 bases between. The CDR3 loop is CAHLYSMTPLEEQYF. The CDR3 DNA follows: TGTGCCCACTTATACTCCATGACGCCACTTGAGGAGCAGTACTTC.

V gene TRBV30 combines with J gene TRBJ2-2; TRBD2 is a possible D gene (5 bases). The V and J ends lost 4 bases and 5 bases respectively, with 8 bases between them. Germline CDR1 reads GTSNPN; CDR2 reads SVGIG (reference sequence). This CDR3 is 12 amino acids long. The CDR3 spells CAWTLATGELFF. The CDR3 region has the DNA TGTGCCTGGACTCTAGCAACCGGGGAGCTGTTTTTT.

This chain joins TRBV6-5 and TRBJ2-7, with 7 bases lining up with TRBD1. This CDR3 comprises 13 residues. Germline CDR1 and CDR2: MNHEY and SVGAGI. V gave up 6 bases and J gave up 7 bases; unmatched junction bases: 9. CDR3 nucleotide sequence: TGTGCCAGCAGGTACAGACAGGGCGAAGAGCAGTACTTC. Translated, it gives CASRYRQGEEQYF.

The rearrangement uses TRBV7-8 and TRBJ2-1, with 10 bases that match TRBD2. V lost 3 bases to trimming and J lost 14 bases; unmatched junction nucleotides: 7. CDR3 size: 13 residues. CDR1 and CDR2 (germline): SGHVS, FQNEAQ. CDR3 bases: TGTGCCAGCAGCTTTTCGAGCGGGGGGGTGAAGTTCTTC. Translation: CASSFSSGGVKFF.

The rearrangement uses TRBV5-1 and TRBJ2-7, with 9 nucleotides matching TRBD2. Germline loops: CDR1 SGHRS, CDR2 YFSETQ. The CDR3 has 16 residues. V gave up 4 bases and J gave up 3 bases; unmatched junction bases: 11. The CDR3 DNA reads as TGCGCCAGCAGCACGGAACCGGGACTAGCAGGCTACGAGCAGTACTTC. Protein sequence: CASSTEPGLAGYEQYF.

The rearrangement uses TRBV18 and TRBJ2-3; D perhaps matches TRBD2 (5 bases). V was trimmed by 0 bases and J by 2 bases, leaving 6 bases between them. The CDR3 is 14 amino acids. Germline values: CDR1 KGHSH, CDR2 LQKENI. The chain's CDR3 is CASSPPTTTDTQYF. The CDR3 DNA sequence: TGTGCCAGCTCACCACCGACTACCACAGATACGCAGTATTTT. Based on the CDR3 plus reference TRBV18 and TRBJ2-3, the full variable domain is NAGVMQNPRHLVRRRGQEARLRCSPMKGHSHVYWYRQLPEEGLKFMVYLQKENIIDESGMPKERFSAEFPKEGPSILRIQQVVRGDSAAYFCASSPPTTTDTQYFGPGTRLTVL.

The rearrangement uses TRBV19 and TRBJ2-7, with TRBD1 matching over 7 bases. Per the germline V gene, CDR1 is LNHDA and CDR2 is SQIVND (reference sequence). V gave up 5 bases and J gave up 6 bases; unmatched junction bases: 10. The CDR3 is made up of 14 amino acids. CDR3 amino acids: CASSQDRAGGEQYF. The CDR3 DNA is TGTGCCAGTAGTCAAGACAGGGCTGGGGGCGAGCAGTACTTC.

V gene TRBV27 combines with J gene TRBJ2-5; the D is unclear. The V and J ends lost 5 bases and 3 bases respectively, with 19 bases between them. CDR3 length: 16 residues. Germline CDR1 is MNHEY and CDR2 is SMNVEV (reference sequence). CDR3 DNA: TGTGCCAGCAGTCTACCCCCCCCTTTCCCGAAAGAGACCCAGTACTTC. Its protein product is CASSLPPPFPKETQYF.

This chain uses TRBV14 with TRBJ2-5, with no clear D. Germline V gene lookup returns CDR1 SGHDN and CDR2 FVKESK. The V and J ends lost 4 bases and 5 bases respectively, with 14 bases between them. CDR3 length: 14 residues. CDR3 coding DNA: TGTGCCAGCAGCCGTACAATACATGGGGAGACCCAGTACTTC. It translates to CASSRTIHGETQYF.

The rearrangement uses TRBV6-6 and TRBJ1-1, with D possibly being TRBD1 (5 bases). From germline, CDR1 is MNHNY and CDR2 SVGAGI (reference sequence). With 6 bases removed from V and 4 bases from J, the gap between germline ends came to 18 bases. The CDR3 covers 15 residues. The DNA of the CDR3 is TGTGCCAGCAGGCCAGCAGGGAACCCGATCACTGAAGCTTTCTTT. Translating it yields CASRPAGNPITEAFF.